The source of this T cell receptor beta chain is a study of cytomegalovirus exposure and HLA in healthy donors (dated by TCRdb to 2016 to 2017). At the level of the whole study: According to an earlier analysis of 587 of the donors, 150 million to 200 million T cells yielded 117 million unique TCR beta sequences and roughly 280 Gb of sequence data. In the later analysis, no new phenotypic data were used to find candidate immune exposures; instead, reliance was placed on TCR beta sequences and their occurrence across donors. Across around 400 genotyped donors of the cohort, an average of roughly 230,000 unique TCR beta nucleotide sequences per donor were sequenced, and roughly 18% of those sequences were non-productive. Class I and class II HLA loci were covered by the typing at four-digit resolution. An earlier analysis of around 640 of the donors used high-throughput TCR beta sequencing to judge whether each TCR beta V gene segment behaved as functional or pseudogenic. A later genetic analysis used genome-wide SNP genotypes for about 60% of the roughly 700 donors, treating that subset as a discovery cohort. To predict cytomegalovirus infection status, the study combined high-throughput TCR immunosequencing, statistical association of individual TCRs with disease status, and machine learning. Typing coverage differed by locus: A, B, C, DRB1 and DQB1 were typed in roughly 620-640 donors, DQA1 in 500 to 550, DPA1 in around 580, and DPB1 in 450 to 480. An early release that covered some 630 HLA-typed donors contained approximately 300 gigabases of sequencing data and tens of millions of unique TCR sequences. The study used immunosequencing to profile the T cell repertoires of approximately 690 subjects and linked those repertoires to cytomegalovirus serostatus. To study patterns of TCR occurrence, a later analysis re-analyzed previously published TCR beta repertoires from around 660 donors and added high-resolution HLA genotyping. All discovery cohort repertoires had been generated on a single sequencing platform. Four to six DR-DQ haplotypes were handled as single units for association and clustering, since linkage in the cohort was strong. Donor age, sex, ethnicity and CMV serostatus were collected together with the repertoire data. The study was designed to test whether signatures of past pathogen exposure could be identified by cataloging public T cell receptors. A separate validation cohort of 90 to 150 different subjects was used in addition to the roughly 640-subject first cohort. Of the 398 genotyped donors, around 81% fell in the genetic ancestry cluster associated with self-reported Caucasian donors.

On the study overall, not on this receptor specifically: Because HLA typing was unavailable for some donors at each locus, only the typed subset was used in association tests. In vitro tests confirmed that a few of the cytomegalovirus-associated TCR beta chains recognize cytomegalovirus antigens. A cluster of highly shared sequence variants was judged likely to represent a technical artifact of the sequencing pipeline. The classifier was reported to diagnose cytomegalovirus status with high specificity and sensitivity in both the original and validation cohorts. Correlated functional status among segregating V segments might reflect linkage disequilibrium, but an unknown experimental factor could not be ruled out. It was suggested by the authors that the approach could potentially be generalized to other disease states and immunological phenotypes. V-gene and J-gene trimming of TCR beta chains was associated with a missense DCLRE1C variant in a later genetic analysis, and the association was replicated in an independent cohort. Because the 87-base-pair reads could not distinguish some IMGT-functional V segments, including TRBV6-2 and TRBV6-3, those segments were excluded. In a later analysis, the rate of TCR association differed among HLA loci, with DRB1 alleles having the most associated TCRs and HLA-C alleles having the fewest. The cohort was sequenced for TCR beta chains only, and without alpha or paired-chain data the features that could be detected were limited. Because counts were too low, approximately 18 rarely observed V segments, including chromosome 9 orphons, were excluded from the earlier analysis of under 650 of the donors. According to a later analysis, most CMV-associated TCR beta chains appeared to be HLA-restricted, and the HLA associations seemed to be driven largely by CMV exposure. A total of roughly 160 TCR beta chains were listed by the study as associated with cytomegalovirus. Roughly uniform sequencing depth across donors was assumed in presence/absence analyses, although this assumption may not hold. Compared with equally common non-associated chains, HLA-associated TCR beta chains in a later analysis were more clonally expanded and had lower generation probabilities. In an earlier analysis of about 540 of the donors, most TCR beta V segments were observed in productive rearrangements about 87% or about 30% of the time, broadly matching IMGT annotations. When HLA alleles, especially DR and DQ, strongly co-occurred, attributing TCR associations to individual alleles was difficult. A later analysis reported that several top co-occurrence clusters appeared linked to parvovirus B19, influenza, CMV and Epstein-Barr virus. A further reported finding was that TCR beta sequences accurately predicted the HLA-A and HLA-B alleles for most subjects in the first cohort. Specific HLA alleles were associated with roughly 16,000 TCR beta sequences at a false discovery rate of 0.05 in a later analysis. Compared with the roughly 600-donor mean, donors in an Asian-associated ancestry cluster had fewer N-insertions in productive TCRs, according to a later genetic analysis. Most TCR sequences were seen in very few donors, while some public TCRs were found in many individuals. For the cohort, immune exposure information was limited to CMV serostatus.

Taken from the germline V gene, the CDR1 and CDR2 loops are MNHEY and SVGAGI. The CDR3 has 15 amino acids, counting the end cysteine and phenylalanine. Of all the DNA, just the CDR3 is kept, 45 bases in frame from base 1. Trimming takes 2 bases off V and 7 bases off J; junction bases not matched to a gene: 8. The cohort was made up of several hundred healthy bone marrow donors. All cohort members were sampled while nominally healthy, although unrecorded immune exposures were likely present. The donor was CMV seropositive and belonged to the group of 250 to 300 seropositive cohort members. Every donor gave a peripheral blood sample, and the peripheral blood mononuclear cells from that sample were used for TCR beta sequencing. Genomic DNA was extracted from the blood cell samples with the Qiagen DNeasy Blood Extraction Kit. Comment on this clone: What antigen it recognizes has not been identified. No per-base quality is available; no much larger clone lies one base away.

Library preparation was by the immunoSEQ multiplex PCR assay. For the multiplex PCR, a mixture combining 60 forward primers for TCR Vbeta segments and 13 reverse primers for TCR Jbeta segments was used. The CDR3 region of rearranged TCR beta genes was amplified from genomic DNA by a multiplex PCR assay. The Illumina HiSeq System was used to sequence the amplified TCR beta libraries as 87-base-pair reads. Processing in the source paper ran as follows. A later analysis tallied roughly 78 million unique TCR beta chains across the approximately 670 repertoires, and about 12 million of those chains were shared by two or more donors. A nearest-neighbor algorithm error-corrected the raw reads and collapsed the reads into unique sequences, merging closely related sequences to remove PCR and sequencing errors. Alignment of CDR3 sequences to IMGT reference sequences was used to assign V, D and J gene segments. For a sequence to be retained, a match of at least six nucleotides was required to both a V gene segment and a J gene segment. A rearrangement counted as productive if the CDR3 had no stop codons and remained in frame with V and J, and every other rearrangement counted as non-productive. Following IMGT convention, CDR3 was defined as the stretch from the second conserved V-encoded cysteine to the conserved J-encoded phenylalanine. The earlier analysis of about 620 of the donors excluded sequences that lacked an unambiguous match to a single V gene segment. An earlier analysis of a few hundred of the donors called V segments functional above 56.7% productive rearrangements and segregating when the between-donor standard deviation exceeded 5%. A statistical classification framework was built for diagnosing cytomegalovirus status from the catalog of TCR beta chain sequences. V and J gene assignment, in a later analysis, came from comparing TCR nucleotide sequences with IMGT/GENE-DB human TR gene sequences. A later analysis assigned CDR3 sequences and most-parsimonious VDJ recombination scenarios with the TCRdist pipeline. A later analysis defined each TCR beta chain by its CDR3 amino acid sequence plus V-gene family, and excluded reads lacking a unique V-gene family. A later analysis removed 550 to 700 highly shared, low-generation-probability nucleotide sequences to deal with suspected cross-contamination and a sequencing artifact. In a later analysis, a clonal expansion index was calculated for each public chain from normalized within-repertoire ranks of inferred template counts. In a later analysis, generation probabilities were computed using a VDJ recombination model fitted to out-of-frame rearrangements, and the results were checked against IGoR. In a later analysis, TCR-TCR, TCR-HLA and TCR-CMV co-occurrence was scored with hypergeometric tests, and a repertoire-size bias correction was applied to TCR pairs. False discovery rates were estimated in a later analysis by permuting HLA or CMV assignments 20 times. In a later analysis, co-occurring TCRs were grouped using DBSCAN, with TCRdist sequence similarity added in when clustering inside HLA-allele-positive subsets. Repertoires with fewer than 30,000 or more than 120,000 public chains, plus five repertoires with anomalous nucleotide sharing, were excluded from co-occurrence clustering. In TCRdb, the immuneACCESS table is reduced to in-frame sequences with V and J assigned. These tables do not hold every clone; where another copy was compared, an unresolved V gene accounts for under half, and the others remain unexplained. V, J and clone size derive from that table, while D and trimming were established from the DNA sequence. Within this sample are more than 50,000 clones, with around three quarters of them counted one time only. The ten top clones hold approximately 20% of the sample.

The source of this sequence is a woman aged 55-69 years in good health and CMV-seropositive. The chain employs TRBV6-5 and TRBJ1-2; 9 nucleotides in the junction match TRBD1. What was sequenced was PBMCs. CDR3 sequence: CASSYVERTGVGYTF. In nucleotides, the sequence is TGTGCCAGCAGTTACGTAGAAAGGACAGGGGTTGGCTACACCTTC.